Listed here are 7 T cell receptor beta chains from one sample, sequenced in a study of T cell responses to AZD1222 COVID-19 vaccine. Only in-frame clones appear in the TCRdb table, and some are missing; sequencing was by immunoSEQ multiplex PCR. Of 75,000 to 90,000 clones listed, more than 85% are singletons. Source: peripheral blood, taken 28 days after the second AZD1222 dose. All receptors come from an adult who received the AZD1222 COVID-19 vaccine.

This clone was seen a single time. This chain links TRBV7-3 with TRBJ1-1; no clear D gene. The CDR3 has 12 amino acids. CDR1 and CDR2 (germline): SGHTA, FQGTGA. V was trimmed by 6 bases and J by 13 bases, leaving 18 bases between them. DNA of the CDR3: TGTGCCAGCAGGTTTACGGCCCAGCGAAGTTTCTTT. This codes for CASRFTAQRSFF.

The chain joins TRBV5-3 to TRBJ2-7; D may be TRBD1 or TRBD2 (5 bases each). TRBV5-3 is classed as an ORF, of uncertain function. The CDR3 is 16 amino acids. Between the trimmed V and J ends, which lost 1 base and 6 bases, there was a span of 20 bases. The CDR3 spells CARSLSLAQEFIEQYF. The CDR3 coding sequence is TGTGCCAGAAGCTTGAGTCTAGCACAGGAGTTTATCGAGCAGTACTTC.

This sequence joins TRBV4-2 and TRBJ2-2; 8 bases are shared with TRBD2. The V gene's germline CDR1 is LGHNA and CDR2 YNFKEQ. The CDR3 spans 15 residues. With 5 bases clipped from V and 3 bases from J, the junction kept 5 bases outside the gene matches. The CDR3 sequence is CASSRAGAYTGELFF. The DNA for the CDR3 is TGTGCCAGCAGCAGAGCGGGAGCATACACCGGGGAGCTGTTTTTT.

A single count supports this clone. The CDR3 DNA is TGTGCCAGCAGCCTAGGACTAGCGGGAACGGACGAGCAGTACTTC. It encodes CASSLGLAGTDEQYF. This rearrangement joins TRBV3-1 (or the pseudogene TRBV3-2) to TRBJ2-7; 12 nucleotides match TRBD2. Germline lookup yields CDR1 LGHDT and CDR2 YNNKEL (reference sequence). The junction had 6 bases not matched to a gene; V was cut back by 4 bases and J by 5 bases. The CDR3 consists of 15 residues.

This rearrangement joins TRBV7-9 to TRBJ1-4; a weak D match, TRBD1 (5 bases). Germline V gene lookup returns CDR1 SEHNR and CDR2 FQNEAQ (reference sequence). The CDR3 totals 15 residues. Deletions cut 0 bases from V and 7 bases from J, with 12 bases between. CDR3 DNA sequence: TGTGCCAGCAGCTTAGCCTCAGGGTTGGGTGAAAAACTGTTTTTT. Translated: CASSLASGLGEKLFF.

This chain joins TRBV30 and TRBJ2-5, with D uncertain. The CDR3 extends over 12 amino acids. The germline V gene encodes CDR1 GTSNPN and CDR2 SVGIG (reference sequence). Between the trimmed V and J ends, which lost 2 bases and 5 bases, there was a span of 9 bases. CDR3 nucleotide sequence: TGTGCCTGGAGTCGGGTCGGCGAGACCCAGTACTTC. Translation gives CAWSRVGETQYF.

The DNA for the CDR3 is TGTGCCAGCAGTTTAAGAACCTCAAGGGGGCGCAGGAATACCGGGGAGCTGTTTTTT. Translated, it gives CASSLRTSRGRRNTGELFF. The chain uses TRBV28 and TRBJ2-2; 7 nucleotides line up with TRBD1. The ends lost 2 bases at V and 5 bases at J; junction bases unmatched: 17. CDR1 and CDR2 from the germline V gene are MDHEN and SYDVKM. The CDR3 is made up of 19 amino acids.